These 18 T cell receptor beta chains came from one sample sequenced in a study of immune cell composition in non-small cell lung cancer. Repertoires were generated with immunoSEQ multiplex PCR, while TCRdb's copy carries only in-frame clones and drops some. The sample records around 9,000 clones, roughly 80% being singletons. Normal lung was sampled as far from the tumour as possible, at least 3 cm. Sequencing input: non-adjacent lung tissue. Receptors were obtained from a human donor with non-small cell lung cancer.

V gene TRBV9 combines with J gene TRBJ1-2; 12 bases align to TRBD1. From germline, CDR1 is SGDLS and CDR2 YYNGEE. This CDR3 has 17 amino acids. The trim removed 6 bases at V and 2 bases at J, leaving 11 bases unmatched. CDR3: CASTSRDRGPINYGYTF. Here the CDR3 DNA reads TGTGCCAGCACGTCCCGGGACAGGGGGCCGATCAACTATGGCTACACCTTC.

The chain joins TRBV30 to TRBJ1-3; D unresolved. V was trimmed by 5 bases and J by 0 bases, leaving 11 bases between them. The CDR3 consists of 14 residues. Looked up from germline, CDR1 is GTSNPN and CDR2 is SVGIG (reference sequence). The CDR3 loop is CAWARVNSGNTIYF. The CDR3, as DNA: TGTGCCTGGGCTCGGGTCAACTCTGGAAACACCATATATTTT.

The gene calls are TRBV6-4 and TRBJ2-2, with a weak D call TRBD2 (6 bases). V was trimmed by 6 bases and J by 0 bases, leaving 14 bases between them. CDR3 length: 16 residues. The germline V gene has CDR1 MRHNA and CDR2 SNTAGT. This chain's CDR3 is CASRDRSGPNTGELFF. The CDR3 bases are TGTGCCAGCAGGGATCGGAGCGGGCCGAACACCGGGGAGCTGTTTTTT.

The rearrangement links TRBV4-3 to TRBJ2-7, with 7 positions matching TRBD1. The CDR3 extends over 15 amino acids. V gave up 1 base and J gave up 3 bases; unmatched junction bases: 6. In germline, CDR1 is LGHNA, CDR2 YSLEER. The CDR3, as DNA: TGCGCCAGCAGCCAAGGACAGGGTGGGCACTACGAGCAGTACTTC. This translates into CASSQGQGGHYEQYF.

The chain uses TRBV5-1 and TRBJ2-1, with a weak D call TRBD2 (5 bases). The CDR3 is 15 amino acids. The germline V gene encodes CDR1 SGHRS and CDR2 YFSETQ. The germline V and J ends were trimmed by 2 bases and 3 bases, with 12 bases remaining between them. The CDR3, as DNA: TGCGCCAGCAGCTTTAGAAGGGAGTACTACAATGAGCAGTTCTTC. Its translation: CASSFRREYYNEQFF.

V usage is TRBV28 and J usage is TRBJ1-2, with TRBD1 identical over 7 bases. Germline V gene lookup returns CDR1 MDHEN and CDR2 SYDVKM. V shed 7 bases and J 13 bases; nucleotides not matched to a gene: 15. This CDR3 spans 13 amino acids. CDR3 coding DNA: TGTGCCAGCACTTTTCGGGACAGCCCTTCCCCCACCTTC. As protein: CASTFRDSPSPTF.

V usage is TRBV5-6 and J usage is TRBJ1-4, with D possibly TRBD1 on 5 matching bases. The germline gives CDR1 SGHDT, CDR2 YYEEEE. With 3 bases removed from V and 3 bases from J, the gap between germline ends came to 15 bases. The CDR3 totals 16 residues. The CDR3 here is CASSSLLGAANEKLFF. The CDR3 DNA sequence: TGTGCCAGCAGCTCTTTACTCGGGGCGGCTAATGAAAAACTGTTTTTT.

V gene TRBV6-5 combines with J gene TRBJ1-2, with 8 bases identical to TRBD1. The length of the CDR3 is 15 residues. CDR1 is MNHEY, CDR2 SVGAGI, per germline. The J segment lost 5 bases and the V segment lost 6 bases, leaving 11 bases of the junction unmatched. The DNA of the CDR3 is TGTGCCAGCAGGCAGGGGGCGCAAAGGACTTATGGCTACACCTTC. It codes for CASRQGAQRTYGYTF.

The chain recombines TRBV4-3 with TRBJ2-1, with a weak D call TRBD1 (6 bases). Germline V lookup: CDR1 LGHNA, CDR2 YSLEER. The CDR3 sequence is 12 residues long. V lost 3 bases to trimming and J lost 8 bases, with 8 bases between them. This CDR3 reads CASSQGHHEQFF. DNA for the CDR3: TGCGCCAGCAGCCAGGGACACCATGAGCAGTTCTTC.

In the case of this clone: In the same sample, other DNA sequences code for this CDR3. V usage is TRBV9 and J usage is TRBJ2-1, with 7 nucleotides matching TRBD2. Germline CDR1 and CDR2: SGDLS and YYNGEE. This CDR3 has 15 amino acids. The junction had 2 bases not matched to a gene; V was cut back by 2 bases and J by 0 bases. The chain's CDR3 is CASSVSGISYNEQFF. The CDR3 nucleotides are TGTGCCAGCAGCGTGAGCGGGATCTCCTACAATGAGCAGTTCTTC.

The V and J genes are TRBV6-6 and TRBJ1-1; D might be TRBD1 (6 bases). Per the germline V gene, CDR1 is MNHNY and CDR2 is SVGAGI (reference sequence). The CDR3 totals 12 residues. V was shortened by 2 bases and J by 7 bases, with 8 bases between the two germline ends. The CDR3 nucleotides are TGTGCCAGCAGTTACCAGGGGATTGAAGCTTTCTTT. This sequence encodes CASSYQGIEAFF.

The rearrangement joins TRBV4-1 to TRBJ2-1; 7 nucleotides line up with TRBD2. Looked up from germline, CDR1 is MGHRA and CDR2 is YSYEKL. V lost 4 bases, J lost 3 bases, and 9 bases stayed unmatched. This CDR3 has 16 residues. The CDR3: CASSLSLAGDYNEQFF. The CDR3 DNA follows: TGCGCCAGCAGCCTAAGCTTGGCGGGAGACTACAATGAGCAGTTCTTC.

This chain connects TRBV7-8 to TRBJ2-7; TRBD2 matches 10 bases. Trimming removed 3 bases from V and 5 bases from J; junction bases left unmatched: 4. The germline V gene has CDR1 SGHVS and CDR2 FQNEAQ. The CDR3 contains 14 residues. Here the CDR3 reads CASSFSGTSDEQYF. Written as DNA, the CDR3 is TGTGCCAGCAGCTTCTCCGGGACTAGCGACGAGCAGTACTTC.

This chain connects TRBV7-9 to TRBJ2-2, with D unclear. V dropped 0 bases and J dropped 6 bases, with 11 bases sitting between them. This CDR3 has 15 residues. The germline V gene encodes CDR1 SEHNR and CDR2 FQNEAQ (reference sequence). CDR3 in DNA: TGTGCCAGCAGCTTAGCCACGAGTGGAGCCGGGGAGCTGTTTTTT. Its protein product is CASSLATSGAGELFF.

V and J are TRBV5-8 and TRBJ1-3; D is possibly TRBD1 (5 bases). The V gene's germline CDR1 is SGHTS and CDR2 YDEGEE. V gave up 0 bases and J gave up 1 base, with 8 bases separating them. There are 15 residues in the CDR3. CDR3 DNA sequence: TGTGCCAGCAGCTTGGATGGGGGATCTGGAAACACCATATATTTT. It specifies CASSLDGGSGNTIYF.

The chain links TRBV9 to TRBJ2-1; D possibly uses TRBD1 or TRBD2 (7 bases each). The CDR3 covers 16 residues. The V and J ends lost 1 base and 7 bases respectively, with 18 bases between them. CDR1 and CDR2 (germline): SGDLS, YYNGEE. Here the CDR3 DNA reads TGTGCCAGCAGCGTACAGGGGGGGGGCTTTAATAATGAGCAGTTCTTC. Protein sequence: CASSVQGGGFNNEQFF.

This chain uses TRBV6-5 with TRBJ1-2; 7 nucleotides align to TRBD1. The germline V gene has CDR1 MNHEY and CDR2 SVGAGI. With 5 bases clipped from V and 3 bases from J, the junction kept 6 bases outside the gene matches. This CDR3 spans 14 amino acids. CDR3 residues: CASSTGVGYYGYTF. The CDR3 region has the DNA TGTGCCAGCAGTACAGGGGTGGGTTACTATGGCTACACCTTC.

The chain joins TRBV9 to TRBJ2-5, with D unresolved. The CDR3 contains 15 residues. Germline V gene sequence: CDR1 SGDLS, CDR2 YYNGEE. Trimming cost V 2 bases and J 5 bases, with 16 bases left between them. The CDR3 DNA is TGTGCCAGCAGCGTGCAGGACCTGTCCGGGGAGACCCAGTACTTC. Amino acid sequence: CASSVQDLSGETQYF. The full variable domain, in which reference TRBV9 and TRBJ2-5 provide the parts outside the CDR3, is DSGVTQTPKHLITATGQRVTLRCSPRSGDLSVYWYQQSLDQGLQFLIQYYNGEERAKGNILERFSAQQFPDLHSELNLSSLELGDSALYFCASSVQDLSGETQYFGPGTRLLVL.